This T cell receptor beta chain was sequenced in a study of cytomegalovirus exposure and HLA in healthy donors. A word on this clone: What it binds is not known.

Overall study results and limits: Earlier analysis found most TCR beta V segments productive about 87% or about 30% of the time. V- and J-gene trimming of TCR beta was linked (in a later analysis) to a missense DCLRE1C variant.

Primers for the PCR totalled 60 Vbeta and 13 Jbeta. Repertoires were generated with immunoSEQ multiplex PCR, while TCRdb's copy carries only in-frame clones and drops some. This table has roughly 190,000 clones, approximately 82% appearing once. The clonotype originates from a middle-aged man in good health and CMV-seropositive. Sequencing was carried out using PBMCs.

CDR3 nucleotides: TGTGCCAGCAGCTTTACAGGGTCTGGCGAGCAGTACTTC. Translation: CASSFTGSGEQYF. The rearrangement joins TRBV11-3 to TRBJ2-7; a possible D gene is TRBD1 (6 bases). Per the germline V gene, CDR1 is SGHNT and CDR2 is YENEEA. There are 13 residues in the CDR3. Trimming took off 3 bases at V and 6 bases at J, with 12 bases between the two ends.